These 16 T cell receptor beta chains share one sample of origin, sequenced in a study of cytotoxic CD8 clonotypes in ibrutinib-treated CLL. Only in-frame clones appear in the TCRdb table, and some are missing; sequencing was by immunoSEQ multiplex PCR. This table holds approximately 300,000 clones, roughly 85% found once. This material consisted of PBMCs, taken before ibrutinib treatment. Receptors originate from a human donor with chronic lymphocytic leukemia.

The genes are TRBV18 and TRBJ1-1; possible D gene TRBD1, 5 bases. CDR1 KGHSH and CDR2 LQKENI come from the germline V gene. V was cut by 7 bases and J by 1 base, with 10 bases left in between. CDR3 length: 13 residues. CDR3 sequence: CASYQGANTEAFF. The CDR3 nucleotides are TGTGCCAGCTATCAGGGAGCGAACACTGAAGCTTTCTTT.

The chain carries TRBV5-4 and TRBJ2-1; the match to TRBD2 covers 11 bases. Trimming at V came to 5 bases and at J to 9 bases, leaving 7 bases not matched to a gene. Germline-derived CDR1 and CDR2 are SGHNT and YYREEE (reference sequence). This CDR3 has 14 amino acids. The CDR3 coding sequence is TGTGCCAGCAGGCTAGCGGGAGGAAGGGTTGAGCAGTTCTTC. Residues: CASRLAGGRVEQFF.

V gene TRBV4-2 combines with J gene TRBJ2-7; D gene uncertain. Germline loops: CDR1 LGHNA, CDR2 YNFKEQ. The CDR3 consists of 19 residues. The ends were cut back, 1 base at V and 2 bases at J, with 24 bases in the middle. The CDR3 nucleotides are TGTGCCAGCAGCCAAGTAATGGGCAGCTCGGCTCCCATCACCTACGAGCAGTACTTC. Translated, it gives CASSQVMGSSAPITYEQYF.

The chain employs TRBV6-6 and TRBJ1-2; 8 nucleotides match TRBD1. The trim removed 7 bases at V and 2 bases at J, leaving 6 bases unmatched. This CDR3 comprises 14 residues. Germline CDR1 and CDR2: MNHNY and SVGAGI (reference sequence). CDR3 bases: TGTGCCAGCACCTGGACAGGGATCAACTATGGCTACACCTTC. This codes for CASTWTGINYGYTF.

This clone occurred once. V gene TRBV29-1 combines with J gene TRBJ2-1; 10 nucleotides line up with TRBD2. This CDR3 comprises 17 residues. J was trimmed by 7 bases and V by 2 bases; bases with no gene match: 14. Germline V gene lookup returns CDR1 SQVTM and CDR2 ANQGSEA. The CDR3 loop reads CSVEPRASGRSRNEQFF. For the CDR3, the DNA is TGCAGCGTTGAACCCCGGGCTAGCGGGAGATCAAGGAATGAGCAGTTCTTC.

Points on this clone: Other DNA sequences in the sample encode the same CDR3. The chain carries TRBV7-9 and TRBJ1-5; D not resolved. Deletions cut 3 bases from V and 3 bases from J, with 3 bases between. There are 12 residues in the CDR3. Germline V gene lookup returns CDR1 SEHNR and CDR2 FQNEAQ (reference sequence). The CDR3: CASSFSNQPQHF. CDR3 DNA: TGTGCCAGCAGCTTTTCCAATCAGCCCCAGCATTTT. Full variable domain (missing parts from reference TRBV7-9 and TRBJ1-5): DTGVSQNPRHKITKRGQNVTFRCDPISEHNRLYWYRQTLGQGPEFLTYFQNEAQLEKSRLLSDRFSAERPKGSFSTLEIQRTEQGDSAMYLCASSFSNQPQHFGDGTRLSIL.

J is TRBJ2-3 and V is TRBV15, with 10 bases that match TRBD1. CDR3 length: 15 amino acids. Germline-derived CDR1 and CDR2 are LNHNV and YYDKDF (reference sequence). The ends lost 5 bases at V and 7 bases at J; junction bases unmatched: 9. Written as DNA, the CDR3 is TGTGCCACCAGCCTGGACAGGGGGGCTCCTAATACGCAGTATTTT. As protein: CATSLDRGAPNTQYF.

The chain links TRBV6-5 to TRBJ1-2; no clear D gene. Germline CDR1 and CDR2: MNHEY and SVGAGI. This CDR3 has 16 residues. The V end was cut by 2 bases, the J end by 1 base, with 14 bases between. The CDR3 protein is CASSYGPPARNYGYTF. The DNA of the CDR3 is TGTGCCAGCAGTTACGGCCCCCCGGCCCGTAACTATGGCTACACCTTC.

With respect to this clone: The same CDR3 is also encoded by other DNA sequences in this sample. The J gene is TRBJ2-7, the V gene TRBV7-9; 7 nucleotides align to TRBD2. Germline V gene sequence: CDR1 SEHNR, CDR2 FQNEAQ (reference sequence). V lost 5 bases and J lost 1; bases outside the gene matches: 5. The CDR3 spans 14 residues. CDR3 DNA: TGTGCCAGCAGCAGCGGGACGGAGTCCTACGAGCAGTACTTC. It yields the protein CASSSGTESYEQYF.

For the CDR3, the DNA is TGTGCCAGCAGCCCTAGCGGGAGTTTGTACGAGCAGTACTTC. Translating it yields CASSPSGSLYEQYF. This chain uses TRBV7-3 with TRBJ2-7, with 10 bases aligning to TRBD2. V shed 5 bases, J shed 4 bases, and the junction held 5 bases outside the gene matches. This CDR3 comprises 14 residues. Germline CDR1 and CDR2: SGHTA and FQGTGA.

The chain is built from TRBV18 and TRBJ2-1, with TRBD2 as a possible D gene (7 bases). The CDR3 consists of 14 residues. Germline-derived CDR1 and CDR2 are KGHSH and LQKENI. Trimming took 3 bases from V and 8 from J, leaving 14 bases between them. CDR3 residues: CASSPEEGGDEQFF. The CDR3 bases are TGTGCCAGCTCACCCGAGGAAGGGGGGGATGAGCAGTTCTTC.

The V and J genes are TRBV9 and TRBJ2-1; TRBD2 agrees at 13 bases. Trimming took 2 bases from V and 6 from J; bases not matched to a gene: 5. Germline CDR1 is SGDLS and CDR2 is YYNGEE. The CDR3 is made up of 16 amino acids. CDR3 amino acids: CASSVTGTSGVNEQFF. CDR3 in DNA: TGTGCCAGCAGCGTCACCGGGACTAGCGGGGTCAATGAGCAGTTCTTC.

The J gene is TRBJ2-1, the V gene TRBV28, with TRBD2 matching 11 bases. CDR1 and CDR2 from the germline V gene are MDHEN and SYDVKM. The CDR3 has 16 residues. After removal of 3 bases from V and 5 bases from J, the junction contained 6 bases not matched to a gene. The CDR3 DNA reads TGTGCCAGCAGTTTCGGCGGGACTAGCGGAAACAATGAGCAGTTCTTC. It specifies CASSFGGTSGNNEQFF.

This chain links TRBV6-5 with TRBJ2-1; 12 nucleotides align to TRBD1. This CDR3 has 15 residues. The germline V gene has CDR1 MNHEY and CDR2 SVGAGI. Trimming took 7 bases from V and 12 from J; bases not matched to a gene: 13. CDR3 bases: TGTGCCAGCAATCACCCGGGACAGGGGGCGGAGGGGCAGTTCTTC. Translation gives CASNHPGQGAEGQFF.

As concerns this clone: Mismatch with germline at one junction end may stem from a read error. V and J are TRBV18 and TRBJ2-5; 15 bases are a match to TRBD2. Germline V CDR1 and CDR2: KGHSH, LQKENI. The CDR3 consists of 19 residues. CDR3 sequence: CASSPLPGLAGGSSETQYF. The CDR3 region has the DNA TGTGCCAGCTCTCCACTTCCGGGACTAGCGGGAGGATCATCAGAGACCCAGTACTTC.

The gene calls are TRBV2 and TRBJ1-2, with D possibly TRBD1 on 5 matching bases. This CDR3 has 13 amino acids. The V and J ends lost 7 bases and 7 bases respectively, with 16 bases between them. Germline V gene data show CDR1 as SNHLY and CDR2 as FYNNEI. The CDR3 loop reads CASTRGGIGGYTF. The DNA for the CDR3 is TGTGCCAGCACCCGTGGGGGTATAGGTGGCTACACCTTC.